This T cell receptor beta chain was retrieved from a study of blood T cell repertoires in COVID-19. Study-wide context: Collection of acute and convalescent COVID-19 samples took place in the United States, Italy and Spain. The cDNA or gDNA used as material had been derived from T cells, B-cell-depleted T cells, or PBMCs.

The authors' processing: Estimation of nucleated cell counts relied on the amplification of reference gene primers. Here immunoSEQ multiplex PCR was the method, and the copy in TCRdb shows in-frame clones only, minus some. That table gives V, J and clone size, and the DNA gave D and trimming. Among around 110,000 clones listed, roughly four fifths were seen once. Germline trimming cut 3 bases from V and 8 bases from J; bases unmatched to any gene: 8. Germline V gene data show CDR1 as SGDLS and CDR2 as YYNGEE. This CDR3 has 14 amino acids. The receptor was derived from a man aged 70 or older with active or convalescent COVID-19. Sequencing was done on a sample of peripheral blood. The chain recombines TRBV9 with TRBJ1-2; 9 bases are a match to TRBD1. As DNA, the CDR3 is TGTGCCAGCAGCGACAGACAGGGGGTAGGAGGCTACACCTTC. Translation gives CASSDRQGVGGYTF.